This T cell receptor (beta chain) was identified in a study of cytomegalovirus exposure and HLA in healthy donors. Germline V gene sequence: CDR1 KGHSH, CDR2 LQKENI. V was cut by 3 bases and J by 0 bases, with 20 bases left in between. CDR3 length equals 18 residues. The PCR made use of 60 Vbeta and 13 Jbeta primers. Per the original data handling: About 11 million of the approximately 80 million unique TCR beta chains counted in a later analysis were shared. Here immunoSEQ multiplex PCR was the method, and the copy in TCRdb shows in-frame clones only, minus some. The D gene and trimming were derived from the DNA, and the V and J assignments and clone size from that table. The repertoire includes about 180,000 clones, about 78% of them detected once, and approximately 2.5% sits in the top ten.

The source is a man aged 55 to 70 in good health and CMV-seronegative. The material sequenced was PBMCs. This chain uses TRBV18 with TRBJ1-1; D unresolved. The CDR3 DNA reads as TGTGCCAGCTCACCGATTGGCGGGGTACTATGGATGAACACTGAAGCTTTCTTT. Translated: CASSPIGGVLWMNTEAFF.